Listed below are T cell receptor beta chains from one sample, sequenced in a study of sequential checkpoint blockade in melanoma. Using immunoSEQ multiplex PCR, the repertoire was profiled, and TCRdb retains in-frame clones only, with some absent. The top ten clones hold 12% of a sample with tens of thousands of clones, roughly 85% of them seen once. This material consisted of CD8+ T cells sorted from blood (inferred from file names), taken from a patient given nivolumab and ipilimumab in sequence. The receptors originated from a human donor with melanoma. Each CDR3 is given without its conserved first and last residue.

J,V,length,CDR3
TRBJ1-1,TRBV19,11,ASSIAGWAEAF
TRBJ2-5,TRBV29-1,12,SVGGTGYGETQY
TRBJ1-5,TRBV19,10,ASRSGGQPQH
TRBJ2-7,TRBV7-9,16,ASSRRRVLFVPPYEQY
TRBJ1-2,TRBV5-6,11,ASSLGQIVGYT
TRBJ1-5,TRBV2,11,ASSDYGNQPQH
TRBJ1-1,TRBV6-5,13,ASSYSPGTNTEAF
TRBJ2-2,TRBV19,13,ASSMSRDYTGELF
TRBJ1-1,TRBV9,12,ASSGTRGNTEAF
TRBJ2-1,TRBV6-4,17,ASSDSPRTSGSPYNEQF
TRBJ2-7,TRBV18,12,ASSSSGPPDEQY
TRBJ1-3,TRBV28,14,ASSSVRENRGNTIY
TRBJ2-5,TRBV7-9,16,ASSSPRGGEAGGETQY
TRBJ1-2,TRBV7-9,11,ASSEGTAYGYT
TRBJ1-1,TRBV9,12,ASSLTGGGTEAF
TRBJ1-5,TRBV7-2,11,ASSEQGNQPQH
TRBJ1-4,TRBV2,10,ASRDTGGGLF
TRBJ1-1,TRBV29-1,9,SVEYGTEAF
TRBJ2-1,TRBV7-9,14,ASSPTTPGTSNEQF